Listed below are T cell receptor beta chains from one sample, sequenced in a study of blood T cells in healthy people across ages. One entry per CDR3 protein results from TCRdb running MiXCR on the 5' RACE reads. The table includes about a million distinct CDR3 sequences, about 53% detected once. The material sequenced was blood. The source of these receptors is a woman aged 60 to 75 in good health. CDR3s include the opening cysteine and the closing phenylalanine or tryptophan. The order of the fields is V gene, J gene, D gene, clone size, CDR3 DNA, CDR3 protein. A D gene is named only where the DNA matches it firmly. Where a row states a size, it is once, few, many or the class of an expanded clone; other rows omit it.

>TRBV12-3/TRBV12-4|TRBJ2-2|TRBD1|.
TGTGCCAGCAGTTTTTGGTCCAGGGGGCTCCGTGGCACCGGGGTGCTGTTTTTT
CASSFWSRGLRGTGVLFF
>TRBV15|TRBJ2-3|TRBD1|.
TGTGCCACCAGCAGAGAAACGGGACAGGGGAAATATACGCAGTATTTT
CATSRETGQGKYTQYF
>TRBV7-8|TRBJ2-7|TRBD1|.
TGTGCCAGCAGCTTACAGGACAGGGGCAATGAGCAGTACTTC
CASSLQDRGNEQYF
>TRBV4-3|TRBJ2-6|TRBD2|few
TGCGCCAGCAGCCAAGAGATAGCGGGGCGGCGCTCTGGGGCCAACGTCCTGACTTTC
CASSQEIAGRRSGANVLTF
>TRBV7-2|TRBJ2-7|.|.
TGTGCCAGCAGCTTAGACCCTTACGAACGGGATCCCCGAGGCGAGCAGTACTTC
CASSLDPYERDPRGEQYF
>TRBV7-2|TRBJ2-3|.|.
TGTGCCAGCAGACCCCCACACACAGATACGCAGTATTTT
CASRPPHTDTQYF
>TRBV20-1|TRBJ1-1|.|.
TGCAGTGCCCCTGGGGGGTACACGAACACTGAAGCTTTCTTT
CSAPGGYTNTEAFF
>TRBV7-8|TRBJ1-5|TRBD1|few
TGTGCCAGCAGCTCGGACAGGGTTGAGCCCCAGCATTTT
CASSSDRVEPQHF
>TRBV7-3|TRBJ2-4|TRBD2|few
TGTGCCAGCAGCATTCCCCTCCTACTAGCGATAGTCAAAAACATTCAGTACTTC
CASSIPLLLAIVKNIQYF
>TRBV7-2|TRBJ2-2|.|.
TGTGCCAGCAAAGGAGGCACCTACACCGGGGAGCTGTTTTTT
CASKGGTYTGELFF
>TRBV10-2|TRBJ2-1|.|once
TGCGCCAGCATAAAGACCCAAACCTCCTACAATGAGCAGTTCTTC
CASIKTQTSYNEQFF
>TRBV4-2|TRBJ2-3|TRBD2|.
TGTGCCAGCAGCCAAGTCTCTAGCGGGAGTCTGACGCAGTATTTT
CASSQVSSGSLTQYF
>TRBV6-4|TRBJ2-2|.|few
TGTGCCAGCCGACTAGACAGGGCCGCCGGGGAGCTGTTTTTT
CASRLDRAAGELFF
>TRBV5-4|TRBJ2-1|.|.
TGTGCCAGCAGCCCCCATAATTACGGGACGTCGGATGAGCAGTTCTTC
CASSPHNYGTSDEQFF
>TRBV4-3|TRBJ2-3|TRBD2|.
TGCGCCAGCAGCTCCACAGCGGGAGGGTTAACAGATACGCAGTATTTT
CASSSTAGGLTDTQYF
>TRBV27|TRBJ1-1|.|once
TGTGCCAGCAGTTTCATGGGAGTGAACACTGAAGCTTTCTTT
CASSFMGVNTEAFF
>TRBV29-1|TRBJ2-6|TRBD1|few
TGCAGCGTTCGACAGGGGGCGCTTGGGGCCAACGTCCTGACTTTC
CSVRQGALGANVLTF
>TRBV6-2/TRBV6-3|TRBJ2-6|.|few
TGTGCCAGCCTTACAGGGACAACTGGGGCCAACGTTCTGACTTTC
CASLTGTTGANVLTF
>TRBV7-2|TRBJ1-3|.|.
TGTGCCAGCAGCTTAAAGCTCTCTGGAAACACCATATATTTT
CASSLKLSGNTIYF
>TRBV28|TRBJ2-7|.|many
TGTGCCAGCAAACAACCCGGGGGGCTACGAACCTACGAGCAGTACTTC
CASKQPGGLRTYEQYF
>TRBV9|TRBJ2-3|.|.
TGTGCCAGCAGCGTAGCCGTGTCGAATAGCGTCGGTCGGGATACGCAGTATTTT
CASSVAVSNSVGRDTQYF
>TRBV29-1|TRBJ2-3|.|.
TGCAGCGCCTCCCGGGGAGACTCACCCCTCACAGATACGCAGTATTTT
CSASRGDSPLTDTQYF
>TRBV20-1|TRBJ1-1|.|.
TGCAGTGCTAGACAGAGAGGAGCTTTCTTT
CSARQRGAFF
>TRBV7-9|TRBJ2-7|.|.
TGTGCCAGCAGTCCTTCCCAATACTATGACGAGCAGTACTTC
CASSPSQYYDEQYF
>TRBV20-1|TRBJ2-7|.|.
TGCAGCGCTAGAGGCCGAAGAGGTGTCCAGTACTTC
CSARGRRGVQYF
>TRBV29-1|TRBJ2-1|.|few
TGCAGCGTTGAAGGACTGCGCTCCTACAATGAGCAGTTCTTC
CSVEGLRSYNEQFF
>TRBV13|TRBJ2-3|.|.
TGTGCCAGCAGAGCGGAGGGCCAATTGGCAGATACGCAGTATTTT
CASRAEGQLADTQYF
>TRBV4-3|TRBJ1-2|TRBD1|.
TGCGCCAGCAGCCAAGCCGGACAGGGAAGCTACACCTTC
CASSQAGQGSYTF
>TRBV28|TRBJ2-1|.|.
TGTGCCAGCAGACTAGTTTCCTACAATGAGCAGTTCTTC
CASRLVSYNEQFF
>TRBV3-1|TRBJ1-2|.|.
TGTGCCAGCAGGCGCGGCGGGGCCTATGGCTACACCTTC
CASRRGGAYGYTF
>TRBV2|TRBJ2-7|TRBD1|.
TGTGCCAGCAGGGCCGGGACAGGGGCGGCCTACGAGCAGTACTTC
CASRAGTGAAYEQYF
>TRBV7-9|TRBJ2-5|.|.
TGTGCCAGCAGCTTAGCGGCAGGGGAGGCAGAGACCCAGTACTTC
CASSLAAGEAETQYF
>TRBV29-1|TRBJ2-5|.|few
TGCAGCGTTGCCGGTGCAGGGGTCGGAGAGACCCAGTACTTC
CSVAGAGVGETQYF
>TRBV20-1|TRBJ2-7|TRBD2|.
TGCCGACTAGCGGGAACCTACGAGCAGTACTTC
CRLAGTYEQYF
>TRBV6-5|TRBJ2-1|.|few
TGTGCCAGCAGTTCCCACTCGTTCGAGCAGTTCTTC
CASSSHSFEQFF
>TRBV30|TRBJ2-1|.|few
TGTGCCTGGAGTGTATTAGGTGGGGATGAGCAGTTCTTC
CAWSVLGGDEQFF
>TRBV5-6|TRBJ2-2|TRBD1|.
TGTGCCAGCAGAAAAGGGACAGCGAACACCGGGGAGCTGTTTTTT
CASRKGTANTGELFF
>TRBV7-9|TRBJ2-2|.|.
TGTGCCAGCAGCCCCCCCCTTACCGGGGAGCTGTTTTTT
CASSPPLTGELFF
>TRBV24-1|TRBJ2-5|.|.
TGTGCCACCAGTGAAGACGGGTACCAAGAGACCCAGTACTTC
CATSEDGYQETQYF
>TRBV4-1|TRBJ1-2|.|.
TGCGCCAGCAGCCAAGTCGGAGGGGGACCTAGGGCTAAAGGCTACACCTTC
CASSQVGGGPRAKGYTF
>TRBV4-1|TRBJ1-2|TRBD1|.
TGCGCCAGCAGCCAAGGGACAGGGTATGGCTACACCTTC
CASSQGTGYGYTF
>TRBV7-9|TRBJ2-5|.|few
TGTGCCAGCAGCTTTTACGCCCGCGAGGAGGGAGAGACCCAGTACTTC
CASSFYAREEGETQYF
>TRBV9|TRBJ2-7|.|.
TGTGCCAGCAGCGCCGGTAGCGGTACCTCCTACGAGCAGTACTTC
CASSAGSGTSYEQYF
>TRBV20-1|TRBJ1-1|.|.
TGCAGTGCTAGGAGGTCGCCGGCAGGGCGATCTGAAGCTTTCTTT
CSARRSPAGRSEAFF
>TRBV4-1|TRBJ2-3|.|.
TGCGCCAGCAGCAAAGGGGGGGCGGGAGCATCAGATACGCAGTATTTT
CASSKGGAGASDTQYF
>TRBV11-2|TRBJ2-7|.|few
TGTGCCAGCAGCTTAGAGTGGGAGGACGGCTACGAGCAGTACTTC
CASSLEWEDGYEQYF
>TRBV7-2|TRBJ2-3|.|.
TGTGCCAGCAGCCCCCATCGGGGCCCTAGCGAGAGGCAGTATTTT
CASSPHRGPSERQYF
>TRBV20-1|TRBJ2-5|TRBD1|.
TGCAGTGCTAAGAAACAGGGGCGCAGGATGGAGACCCAGTACTTC
CSAKKQGRRMETQYF
>TRBV29-1|TRBJ2-3|TRBD2|.
TGCAGCGTTGCGAGCGGGAGGGGTGCAGATACGCAGTATTTT
CSVASGRGADTQYF
>TRBV5-1|TRBJ2-3|.|.
TGCGCCAGCACCTACTGGGACACAGATACGCAGTATTTT
CASTYWDTDTQYF
>TRBV7-9|TRBJ1-1|TRBD1|.
TGTGCCAGCAGCCCTACAGGGGGCAAGACTGAAGCTTTCTTT
CASSPTGGKTEAFF
>TRBV11-2|TRBJ2-5|.|.
TGTGCCAGCAGCTTGAGAACAGCCTCAGGGACCCAGTACTTC
CASSLRTASGTQYF
>TRBV6-2/TRBV6-3|TRBJ2-5|TRBD1|.
TGTGCCAGCAGCCCGAGGGGACAGGTATACAATGAGCAGTACTTC
CASSPRGQVYNEQYF